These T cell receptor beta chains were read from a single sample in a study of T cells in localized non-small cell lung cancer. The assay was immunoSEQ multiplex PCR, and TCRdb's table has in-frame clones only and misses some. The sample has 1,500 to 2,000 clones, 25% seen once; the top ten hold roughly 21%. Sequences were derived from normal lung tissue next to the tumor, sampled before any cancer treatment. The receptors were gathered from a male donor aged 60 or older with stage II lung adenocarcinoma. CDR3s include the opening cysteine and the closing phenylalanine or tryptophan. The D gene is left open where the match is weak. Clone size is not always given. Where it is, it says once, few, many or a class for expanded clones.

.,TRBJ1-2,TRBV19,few,CASSQNTDRSKPNYGYTF,TGTGCCAGTAGCCAAAACACCGACAGGTCGAAGCCTAACTATGGCTACACCTTC
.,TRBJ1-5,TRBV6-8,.,CASSYYGNQPQHF,TGTGCCAGCAGTTATTACGGCAATCAGCCCCAGCATTTT
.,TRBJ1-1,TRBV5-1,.,CASSLAQQGRAEAFF,TGCGCCAGCAGCTTGGCCCAGCAGGGAAGAGCTGAAGCTTTCTTT
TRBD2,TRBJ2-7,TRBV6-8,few,CASSDGGAGVDEQYF,TGTGCCAGCAGTGACGGGGGGGCCGGGGTAGACGAGCAGTACTTC
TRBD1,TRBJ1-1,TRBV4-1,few,CASSRTGDTEAFF,TGCGCCAGCAGCCGTACAGGGGACACTGAAGCTTTCTTT
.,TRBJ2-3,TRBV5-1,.,CASSLGQTTDTQYF,TGCGCCAGCAGCTTGGGGCAGACCACAGATACGCAGTATTTT
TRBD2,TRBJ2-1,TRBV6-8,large,CASSSRLAGGHGSSYNEQFF,TGTGCCAGCAGTTCGAGACTAGCGGGGGGTCACGGTAGCTCCTACAATGAGCAGTTCTTC
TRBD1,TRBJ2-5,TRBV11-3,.,CASSLGQGAGETQYF,TGTGCCAGCAGCTTAGGACAGGGGGCCGGGGAGACCCAGTACTTC
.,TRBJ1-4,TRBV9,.,CASSLRGTSEKLFF,TGTGCCAGCAGCCTCCGGGGGACATCCGAAAAACTGTTTTTT
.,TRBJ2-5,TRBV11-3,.,CASSYSSSGEGTQYF,TGTGCCAGCAGCTACTCTTCATCGGGTGAAGGGACCCAGTACTTC
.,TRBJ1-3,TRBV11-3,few,CASSFLGTPSSGNTIYF,TGTGCCAGCAGCTTCCTCGGGACCCCGAGCTCTGGAAACACCATATATTTT
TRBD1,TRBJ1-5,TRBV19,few,CASRGGTGSNQPQHF,TGTGCCAGCCGGGGCGGGACAGGAAGCAATCAGCCCCAGCATTTT
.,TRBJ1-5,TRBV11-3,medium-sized,CASSSEVYGQPQHF,TGTGCCAGCAGCTCAGAGGTGTACGGGCAGCCCCAGCATTTT
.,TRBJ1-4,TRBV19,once,CASGRALEKLFF,TGTGCCAGTGGCAGGGCCTTAGAAAAACTGTTTTTT
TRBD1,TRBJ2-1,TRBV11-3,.,CASSFPGQGINEQFF,TGTGCCAGCAGCTTTCCGGGACAGGGGATCAATGAGCAGTTCTTC
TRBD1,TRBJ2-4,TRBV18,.,CASSPSKGANIQYF,TGTGCCAGCTCACCATCAAAGGGGGCGAACATTCAGTACTTC
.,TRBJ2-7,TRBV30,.,CAWSYSARYYEQYF,TGTGCCTGGAGTTATAGTGCCAGATACTACGAGCAGTACTTC
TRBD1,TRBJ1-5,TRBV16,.,CASSRGQGISNQPQHF,TGTGCCAGCAGCCGCGGACAGGGAATTAGCAATCAGCCCCAGCATTTT
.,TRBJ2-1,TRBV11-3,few,CASSSPGGVSYNEQFF,TGTGCCAGCAGCTCCCCCGGCGGGGTCTCCTACAATGAGCAGTTCTTC
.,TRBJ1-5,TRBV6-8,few,CASSYRGYNQPQHF,TGTGCCAGCAGTTACAGGGGTTACAATCAGCCCCAGCATTTT
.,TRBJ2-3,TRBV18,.,CASSTEAPDTQYF,TGTGCCAGCTCGACTGAGGCCCCAGATACGCAGTATTTT
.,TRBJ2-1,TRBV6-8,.,CASSPGPASYNEQFF,TGTGCCAGCAGCCCTGGGCCGGCCTCCTACAATGAGCAGTTCTTC
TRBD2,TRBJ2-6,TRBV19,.,CASSIRTGGFLLSGANVLTF,TGTGCCAGTAGTATTAGGACGGGGGGGTTCCTCCTCTCTGGGGCCAACGTCCTGACTTTC
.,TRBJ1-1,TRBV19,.,CASSSGTEAFF,TGTGCCAGTAGTAGTGGTACTGAAGCTTTCTTT
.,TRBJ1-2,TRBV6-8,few,CASREINYGYTF,TGTGCCAGCAGAGAGATTAACTATGGCTACACCTTC
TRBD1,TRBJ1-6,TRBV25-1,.,CASSNTGVGSPLHF,TGTGCCAGCAGTAATACAGGGGTAGGATCACCCCTCCACTTT
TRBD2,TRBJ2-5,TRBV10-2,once,CASRGPAGAPGETQYF,TGCGCCAGCAGAGGGCCAGCGGGGGCCCCGGGGGAGACCCAGTACTTC
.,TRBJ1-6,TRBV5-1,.,CASSLKEPGHSPLHF,TGCGCCAGCAGCTTGAAAGAACCAGGGCATTCACCCCTCCACTTT
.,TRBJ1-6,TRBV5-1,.,CASSLGTGVPNPSPLHF,TGCGCCAGCAGCCTCGGGACGGGGGTTCCTAATCCTTCACCCCTCCACTTT
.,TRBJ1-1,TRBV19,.,CATKSAGYTEAFF,TGTGCCACCAAAAGTGCGGGATATACTGAAGCTTTCTTT
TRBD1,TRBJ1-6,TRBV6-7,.,CASSRDRGNSPLHF,TGTGCCAGCAGTCGCGACAGGGGGAATTCACCCCTCCACTTT